One and the same sample provided the 30 T cell receptor beta chains below, sequenced in a study of control samples from healthy donors and cancer patients. Clones were read by immunoSEQ multiplex PCR, and TCRdb kept only the in-frame ones, dropping some. The sample has more than 95,000 clones; roughly 85% are singletons. Sequenced: blood. The receptors shown here come from a woman aged 45 to 65 in good health.

The gene calls are TRBV15 and TRBJ2-3; D gene uncertain. The length of the CDR3 is 15 residues. The V gene's germline CDR1 is LNHNV and CDR2 YYDKDF (reference sequence). V gave up 0 bases and J gave up 4 bases, with 11 bases separating them. This CDR3 is CATSREVGKADTQYF. CDR3 DNA: TGTGCCACCAGCAGAGAAGTTGGGAAAGCAGATACGCAGTATTTT.

This sequence joins TRBV7-9 and TRBJ2-3; unclear D gene. Trimming took off 3 bases at V and 3 bases at J, with 10 bases between the two ends. Germline V CDR1 and CDR2: SEHNR, FQNEAQ (reference sequence). The CDR3 covers 14 residues. The CDR3 sequence is CASSFSASTDTQYF. The CDR3 bases are TGTGCCAGCAGCTTCAGCGCATCGACAGATACGCAGTATTTT.

The chain employs TRBV6-1 and TRBJ2-5, with TRBD2 matching 12 bases. Germline V gives CDR1 MNHNS, CDR2 SASEGT. This CDR3 has 17 residues. V lost 3 bases to trimming and J lost 5 bases; unmatched junction nucleotides: 10. Here the CDR3 DNA reads TGTGCCAGCAGTGAGTCGGCTAGCGGGGGGGCCGGGGAGACCCAGTACTTC. Protein sequence: CASSESASGGAGETQYF.

The V call is TRBV6-1, the J call TRBJ1-2; TRBD1 is a possible D gene (5 bases). CDR1 is MNHNS and CDR2 is SASEGT in the germline V gene. V was shortened by 3 bases and J by 4 bases, with 15 bases between the two germline ends. CDR3 length: 15 amino acids. The CDR3 region has the DNA TGTGCCAGCAGTGAGCTACCGGACATCTTCTATGGCTACACCTTC. This encodes CASSELPDIFYGYTF.

The chain carries TRBV18 and TRBJ1-1; D is undetermined. Germline V gives CDR1 KGHSH, CDR2 LQKENI. The CDR3 has 16 amino acids. Trimming shortened V by 3 bases and J by 0 bases, and 14 bases separated the two germline ends. This CDR3 is CASSPFGGEMNTEAFF. The DNA for the CDR3 is TGTGCCAGCTCACCGTTCGGCGGGGAAATGAACACTGAAGCTTTCTTT. The complete variable domain, with remaining parts taken from reference TRBV18 and TRBJ1-1, reads NAGVMQNPRHLVRRRGQEARLRCSPMKGHSHVYWYRQLPEEGLKFMVYLQKENIIDESGMPKERFSAEFPKEGPSILRIQQVVRGDSAAYFCASSPFGGEMNTEAFFGQGTRLTVV.

This chain uses TRBV5-6 with TRBJ1-2; no definite D call. The CDR3 sequence is 14 residues long. CDR1 SGHDT and CDR2 YYEEEE come from the germline V gene. Trimming took off 0 bases at V and 3 bases at J, with 9 bases between the two ends. CDR3 region: CASSLDSTYYGYTF. For the CDR3, the DNA is TGTGCCAGCAGCTTGGACAGCACGTACTATGGCTACACCTTC.

The V and J genes are TRBV7-9 and TRBJ1-4; D is undetermined. CDR3 length equals 15 residues. The V end was cut by 5 bases, the J end by 2 bases, with 12 bases between. The germline gives CDR1 SEHNR, CDR2 FQNEAQ (reference sequence). CDR3 DNA: TGTGCCAGCAGCCCGCCTTTGGGCACTAATGAAAAACTGTTTTTT. Translation: CASSPPLGTNEKLFF.

The gene calls are TRBV2 and TRBJ1-6; 8 nucleotides agree with TRBD1. Unmatched junction bases numbered 5, after V lost 10 bases and J lost 6 bases. Germline V gives CDR1 SNHLY, CDR2 FYNNEI. The CDR3 has 13 residues. The CDR3 DNA is TGTGCCACAACAGACAGGGGTAATTCACCCCTCCACTTT. Protein product: CATTDRGNSPLHF.

This sequence joins TRBV25-1 and TRBJ1-1; a weak D match, TRBD1 (6 bases). The CDR3 runs to 13 residues. The V gene lost 5 bases and the J gene lost 4 bases, with 11 bases spanning the gap. CDR1 is MGHDK, CDR2 SYGVNS, per germline. The CDR3 nucleotides are TGTGCCAGCAGTTTACAGGGAACCACTGAAGCTTTCTTT. It is translated as CASSLQGTTEAFF.

This CDR3 reads CASSPPTKIRQDIERDYGYTF. The CDR3 nucleotides read TGTGCCAGCAGCCCCCCCACTAAAATACGACAGGATATAGAGAGAGACTATGGCTACACCTTC. The chain carries TRBV12-1 and TRBJ1-2; TRBD1, as called in the table, went unchecked against the DNA. TRBV12-1 is designated a pseudogene. The CDR3 extends over 21 amino acids.

V is TRBV6-1 and J is TRBJ2-6, with D uncertain. Germline lookup yields CDR1 MNHNS and CDR2 SASEGT. CDR3 length: 15 residues. The V gene lost 3 bases and the J gene lost 4 bases, with 10 bases spanning the gap. The CDR3: CASSEGWSGANVLTF. The CDR3 nucleotides read TGTGCCAGCAGTGAGGGATGGTCCGGGGCCAACGTCCTGACTTTC.

This clone has only a few counts. The J gene is TRBJ1-2, the V gene TRBV21-1; the table's D call TRBD1 went unverified against the DNA. TRBV21-1 is reported as a pseudogene. This CDR3 spans 15 amino acids. Written as DNA, the CDR3 is TGTGCCAGCAGCAAAGGACAGGGGGCGGGCTATGGCTACACCTTC. It is translated as CASSKGQGAGYGYTF.

The chain couples TRBV6-2 or TRBV6-3 to TRBJ2-1; 15 bases fit TRBD2. The V gene end was trimmed by 2 bases and the J gene end by 0 bases; junction bases not matched to a gene: 11. This CDR3 spans 21 amino acids. Looked up from germline, CDR1 is MNHEY and CDR2 is SVGEGT. The chain's CDR3 is CASSYGAGTSGGQSSYNEQFF. DNA of the CDR3: TGTGCCAGCAGTTACGGGGCCGGGACTAGCGGGGGGCAGAGCTCCTACAATGAGCAGTTCTTC.

This clone was counted a few times. The chain joins TRBV29-1 to TRBJ1-1; 9 nucleotides match TRBD1. The CDR3 sequence is 16 residues long. V gave up 1 base and J gave up 3 bases; unmatched junction bases: 9. Germline lookup yields CDR1 SQVTM and CDR2 ANQGSEA. CDR3 residues: CSVEGTGVTADTEAFF. CDR3 in DNA: TGCAGCGTTGAAGGGACAGGGGTAACTGCAGACACTGAAGCTTTCTTT.

This chain links TRBV19 with TRBJ2-7; 8 bases line up with TRBD1. CDR3 size: 14 residues. In germline, CDR1 is LNHDA, CDR2 SQIVND (reference sequence). With V trimmed by 5 bases and J by 2 bases, 5 bases remained unmatched. This chain's CDR3 is CASSPRTGPYEQYF. The CDR3 nucleotides are TGTGCCAGTAGTCCACGGACAGGGCCCTACGAGCAGTACTTC.

The V gene is TRBV7-2, the J gene TRBJ2-2, with D uncertain. V lost 7 bases, J lost 0 bases, and 6 bases lay in between. Germline CDR1 SGHTA, CDR2 FQGNSA. The CDR3 has 13 residues. The CDR3 DNA is TGTGCCAGCAAGGCCCCGAACACCGGGGAGCTGTTTTTT. This gives the protein CASKAPNTGELFF.

The chain couples TRBV19 to TRBJ2-5; D perhaps matches TRBD1 (6 bases). This CDR3 has 12 amino acids. Germline CDR1 LNHDA, CDR2 SQIVND (reference sequence). V was cut by 6 bases and J by 5 bases, with 10 bases left in between. The CDR3 DNA reads as TGTGCCAGTAGGGGGGCTTGGGAGACCCAGTACTTC. This translates into CASRGAWETQYF.

This clone was recorded a few times. The chain couples TRBV19 to TRBJ2-2, with D perhaps matching TRBD1 or TRBD2 (5 bases each). Trimming left V 8 bases short and J 2 bases short, with 12 bases between. Germline CDR1 reads LNHDA; CDR2 reads SQIVND (reference sequence). This CDR3 is 14 amino acids long. DNA for the CDR3: TGTGCCAGTGGGACCCAAATCAACACCGGGGAGCTGTTTTTT. Protein product: CASGTQINTGELFF.

The gene calls are TRBV28 and TRBJ1-1; no firm D call. The ends were cut back, 10 bases at V and 2 bases at J, with 14 bases in the middle. This CDR3 is built from 13 residues. The germline gives CDR1 MDHEN, CDR2 SYDVKM. CDR3 sequence reads: CATVIQLNTEAFF. The CDR3 nucleotides are TGTGCCACCGTTATACAGCTTAACACTGAAGCTTTCTTT.

The chain combines TRBV11-3 with TRBJ2-7, with 7 positions matching TRBD2. The CDR3 runs 14 residues. Trimming cost V 0 bases and J 4 bases; bases outside gene matches: 3. Germline assignment: CDR1 SGHNT and CDR2 YENEEA. The CDR3 loop reads CASSLETSRYEQYF. CDR3 sequence (DNA): TGTGCCAGCAGCTTAGAGACTAGCCGTTACGAGCAGTACTTC.

The chain links TRBV2 to TRBJ2-7; D may be TRBD1 (5 bases). Trimming removed 1 base from V and 2 bases from J, with 9 bases in between. CDR3 length: 14 residues. The V gene's germline CDR1 is SNHLY and CDR2 FYNNEI. CDR3 sequence (DNA): TGTGCCAGCAGTGAAGTTTGGGGCACCTACGAGCAGTACTTC. It yields the protein CASSEVWGTYEQYF.

The V call is TRBV9, the J call TRBJ2-5; tentatively, D is TRBD2 (5 bases). Trimming took off 4 bases at V and 8 bases at J, with 12 bases between the two ends. CDR1 SGDLS and CDR2 YYNGEE come from the germline V gene. CDR3 length equals 12 residues. CDR3 residues: CASSPSEGTQYF. DNA for the CDR3: TGTGCCAGCAGCCCGTCCGAGGGAACCCAGTACTTC.

The chain has TRBV6-5 and TRBJ2-7; 7 positions match TRBD1. The V segment lost 0 bases and the J segment 5 bases; nucleotides outside the gene matches: 4. The CDR3 runs 14 residues. From germline, CDR1 is MNHEY and CDR2 SVGAGI. CDR3 sequence reads: CASSYSRRGNEQYF. CDR3 in DNA: TGTGCCAGCAGTTACTCGCGCAGGGGGAACGAGCAGTACTTC.

This sequence joins TRBV5-1 and TRBJ1-5; D is unclear. V gave up 2 bases and J gave up 2 bases, with 11 bases separating them. Per the germline V gene, CDR1 is SGHRS and CDR2 is YFSETQ. CDR3 length: 15 residues. The DNA for the CDR3 is TGCGCCAGCAGCTTAGGGCCAGATCGCAATCAGCCCCAGCATTTT. It encodes CASSLGPDRNQPQHF.

The gene calls are TRBV12-3 or TRBV12-4 and TRBJ1-6; the D gene is possibly TRBD1 (5 bases). V shed 9 bases and J shed 8 bases, with 14 bases lying between them. The CDR3 runs to 13 residues. Here the CDR3 DNA reads TGTGCCAGTAGTCTGACAGCGGATTCACCCCTCCACTTT. It translates to CASSLTADSPLHF.

This chain links TRBV7-9 with TRBJ2-3, with D perhaps TRBD1 (6 bases). Germline assignment: CDR1 SEHNR and CDR2 FQNEAQ (reference sequence). V was shortened by 5 bases and J by 3 bases, with 15 bases between the two germline ends. This CDR3 region has 15 residues. CDR3 nucleotides: TGTGCCAGCAGCCCGGACGGGACACTAACAGATACGCAGTATTTT. The encoded protein is CASSPDGTLTDTQYF.

The rearrangement uses TRBV5-8 and TRBJ1-5; D not resolved. V lost 0 bases and J lost 4, with 14 bases in between. The CDR3 contains 16 residues. Germline CDR1 is SGHTS and CDR2 is YDEGEE. CDR3 coding DNA: TGTGCCAGCAGCTTGGCGGCCTTTCTCTCTAATCAGCCCCAGCATTTT. Protein product: CASSLAAFLSNQPQHF.

This rearrangement joins TRBV7-9 to TRBJ1-3, with D perhaps matching TRBD1 (5 bases). CDR3 length: 14 residues. The germline CDR1 and CDR2 sequences are SEHNR and FQNEAQ (reference sequence). V was clipped by 5 bases and J by 0 bases, with 8 bases between them. The CDR3, as DNA: TGTGCCAGCAGCACCGGGACCTCTGGAAACACCATATATTTT. Amino acid sequence: CASSTGTSGNTIYF.

This chain connects TRBV29-1 to TRBJ2-7, with TRBD1 matching 10 bases. From germline, CDR1 is SQVTM and CDR2 ANQGSEA. Trimming at V came to 5 bases and at J to 4 bases, leaving 2 bases not matched to a gene. The CDR3 has 12 amino acids. The CDR3 reads CSVLGQGYEQYF. The CDR3 DNA reads TGCAGCGTTTTGGGACAGGGGTACGAGCAGTACTTC.

The chain has TRBV5-8 and TRBJ2-3; D is possibly TRBD1 (6 bases). Germline-derived CDR1 and CDR2 are SGHTS and YDEGEE. The CDR3 totals 13 residues. Trimming cost V 1 base and J 3 bases, with 6 bases left between them. The CDR3 reads CASSLQGTDTQYF. The CDR3 DNA sequence: TGTGCCAGCAGCTTGCAGGGGACAGATACGCAGTATTTT. Based on the CDR3 plus reference TRBV5-8 and TRBJ2-3, the full variable domain is EAGVTQSPTHLIKTRGQQATLRCSPISGHTSVYWYQQALGLGLQFLLWYDEGEERNRGNFPPRFSGRQFPNYSSELNVNALELEDSALYLCASSLQGTDTQYFGPGTRLTVL.